This TCR beta chain was sequenced during a study of identical twins. Overall study results and limits: For cord blood, abundant beta clonotypes had fewer insertions, unlike memory repertoires, which showed none.

One entry per CDR3 protein results from TCRdb running MiXCR on the 5' RACE reads. The table records 1.5 million to 2 million distinct CDR3 sequences, about 30% of them present only once. Germline values: CDR1 WNHNN, CDR2 SYGVQD (reference sequence). This CDR3 contains 14 residues. The V and J ends lost 7 bases and 3 bases, in that order; junction bases with no gene match: 7. Comment on this clonotype: The antigen remains unidentified.

The receptor was derived from a newborn girl in good health. The sample was cord blood. V usage is TRBV10-1 and J usage is TRBJ2-3; 7 bases are shared with TRBD2. The DNA of the CDR3 is TGCGCCAGCAACAACGGGGGAGGGACAGATACGCAGTATTTT. Amino acids: CASNNGGGTDTQYF.